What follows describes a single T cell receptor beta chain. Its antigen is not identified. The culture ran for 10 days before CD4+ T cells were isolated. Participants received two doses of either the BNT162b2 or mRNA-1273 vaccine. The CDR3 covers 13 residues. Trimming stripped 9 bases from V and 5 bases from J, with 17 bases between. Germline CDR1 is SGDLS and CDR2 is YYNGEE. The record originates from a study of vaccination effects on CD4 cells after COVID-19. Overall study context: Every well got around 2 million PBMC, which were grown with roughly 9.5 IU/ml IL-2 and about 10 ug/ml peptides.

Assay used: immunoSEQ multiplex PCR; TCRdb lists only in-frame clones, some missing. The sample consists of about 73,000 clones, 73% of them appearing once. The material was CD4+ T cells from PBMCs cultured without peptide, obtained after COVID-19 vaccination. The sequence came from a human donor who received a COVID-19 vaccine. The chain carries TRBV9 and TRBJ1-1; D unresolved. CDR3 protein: CAILQEYLTEAFF. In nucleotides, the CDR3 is TGTGCCATCCTTCAGGAGTACCTAACTGAAGCTTTCTTT.